These 9 T cell receptor beta chains came from one sample sequenced in a study of T cell responses to AZD1222 COVID-19 vaccine. The data were produced by immunoSEQ multiplex PCR, yet TCRdb's version contains in-frame clones alone and is incomplete. The repertoire holds 120,000 to 150,000 clones, with over 75% as singletons. Sequenced material: peripheral blood, taken 28 days after the second dose of the MenACWY control vaccine. These receptors were taken from an adult who received the MenACWY meningococcal vaccine as a control.

The V and J genes are TRBV5-1 and TRBJ1-5, with TRBD1 identical over 7 bases. The CDR3 has 15 residues. Germline V gives CDR1 SGHRS, CDR2 YFSETQ. The ends lost 5 bases at V and 6 bases at J; junction bases unmatched: 11. The CDR3 DNA reads as TGCGCCAGCAGACCCGGGACAGAGAGAAGTCAGCCCCAGCATTTT. As protein: CASRPGTERSQPQHF.

The gene calls are TRBV30 and TRBJ2-3; TRBD1 might be the D (8 bases). The CDR3 loop spans 13 amino acids. CDR1 GTSNPN and CDR2 SVGIG come from the germline V gene (reference sequence). V lost 2 bases and J 9 bases, leaving 15 bases between the germline ends. The CDR3 spells CAWSQGGTGTQYF. The CDR3 nucleotides read TGTGCCTGGAGTCAGGGGGGGACAGGAACGCAGTATTTT.

The rearrangement links TRBV18 to TRBJ2-1; the D is unclear. Trimming removed 3 bases from V and 4 bases from J, with 16 bases in between. The CDR3 is 16 amino acids. Germline V gene sequence: CDR1 KGHSH, CDR2 LQKENI. As DNA, the CDR3 is TGTGCCAGCTCACCTCCGGGCGGCGGAAAATACAATGAGCAGTTCTTC. It is translated as CASSPPGGGKYNEQFF.

A few counts support this clone. The chain combines TRBV19 with TRBJ1-4; D is uncertain. CDR1 and CDR2 (germline): LNHDA, SQIVND (reference sequence). V lost 5 bases and J lost 6, with 16 bases in between. The CDR3 has 15 amino acids. CDR3 amino acids: CASSSIRASYEKLFF. The CDR3 DNA reads TGTGCCAGTAGTTCGATAAGGGCCTCCTATGAAAAACTGTTTTTT.

This chain connects TRBV18 to TRBJ1-2; TRBD1 might be the D (5 bases). The germline V gene encodes CDR1 KGHSH and CDR2 LQKENI. Trimming removed 0 bases at V and 4 bases at J, with 12 bases between. The CDR3 extends over 15 amino acids. DNA for the CDR3: TGTGCCAGCTCACCACCGTTGGGGACGGGCTATGGCTACACCTTC. Amino acids: CASSPPLGTGYGYTF.

The CDR3 reads CSVVPASGNQETQYF. CDR3 sequence (DNA): TGCAGCGTTGTCCCCGCTAGCGGGAACCAAGAGACCCAGTACTTC. The chain has TRBV29-1 and TRBJ2-5; 9 bases match TRBD2. The CDR3 length is 15 residues. CDR1 SQVTM and CDR2 ANQGSEA come from the germline V gene. The V gene end was trimmed by 4 bases and the J gene end by 0 bases; junction bases not matched to a gene: 6.

This clone is a singleton in its sample. In nucleotides, the CDR3 is TGTGCCAGCAGCTTCAGGCTAGCGGGGGACTACGAGCAGTACTTC. It codes for CASSFRLAGDYEQYF. The chain employs TRBV11-2 and TRBJ2-7; 10 bases agree with TRBD2. This CDR3 has 15 amino acids. Germline V gene lookup returns CDR1 SGHAT and CDR2 FQNNGV. J gave up 3 bases and V 3 bases, and 5 bases lay outside the gene matches. Full variable domain (missing parts from reference TRBV11-2 and TRBJ2-7): EAGVAQSPRYKIIEKRQSVAFWCNPISGHATLYWYQQILGQGPKLLIQFQNNGVVDDSQLPKDRFSAERLKGVDSTLKIQPAKLEDSAVYLCASSFRLAGDYEQYFGPGTRLTVT.

A remark on this clone: Relative to the germline gene, one junction end is altered; a read error may explain this. V usage is TRBV10-3 and J usage is TRBJ2-4; D unresolved. This CDR3 spans 13 amino acids. Per the germline V gene, CDR1 is ENHRY and CDR2 is SYGVKD. The CDR3 is CAIMGTAENIQYF. The CDR3 region has the DNA TGTGCCATCATGGGCACAGCCGAAAACATTCAGTACTTC.

The chain joins TRBV27 to TRBJ2-2; 9 nucleotides align to TRBD1. The CDR3 spans 18 residues. Unmatched junction bases numbered 13, after V lost 4 bases and J lost 4 bases. The germline V gene has CDR1 MNHEY and CDR2 SMNVEV (reference sequence). Here the CDR3 reads CASSSDRGITGGTGELFF. CDR3 sequence (DNA): TGTGCCAGCAGTTCCGACAGGGGGATTACTGGCGGCACCGGGGAGCTGTTTTTT.